This T cell receptor beta chain comes out of a study of shared clonotypes between healthy human individuals. Findings and caveats of the study: When naive CD4 clonotypes were compared across several donors, about 4.8% were shared. Some clonotypes were shared by all four sorted-subset donors, while others were not shared. The non-shared ones had lower generation probabilities than the shared ones. The study sampled only blood, and tissue repertoires likely differ.

CDR3 length: 11 amino acids. Trimming took off 7 bases at V and 9 bases at J, with 13 bases between the two ends. CDR1 and CDR2 (germline): SQVTM, ANQGSEA. It was CD45RO-negative cells, positively selected for CCR7, that made up naive CD8 cells, with terminally differentiated effector memory CD45RA+ cells excluded. This clone came up once. What it binds is unknown. Sequencing was performed with immunoSEQ multiplex PCR; in TCRdb, only in-frame clones are kept and a portion is missing. The data contain about 2.1 million clones, approximately 94% of them singletons. The rearrangement uses TRBV29-1 and TRBJ2-1; D unresolved. Sequenced input: naive CD8+ T cells from PBMCs. The receptor was isolated from a man younger than 30 in good health. Some clones in this sample may be carry-over from other donors' samples. CDR3 in DNA: TGCAGCGCCCCCGTAGCAGTTGAGCAGTTCTTC. This gives the protein CSAPVAVEQFF.